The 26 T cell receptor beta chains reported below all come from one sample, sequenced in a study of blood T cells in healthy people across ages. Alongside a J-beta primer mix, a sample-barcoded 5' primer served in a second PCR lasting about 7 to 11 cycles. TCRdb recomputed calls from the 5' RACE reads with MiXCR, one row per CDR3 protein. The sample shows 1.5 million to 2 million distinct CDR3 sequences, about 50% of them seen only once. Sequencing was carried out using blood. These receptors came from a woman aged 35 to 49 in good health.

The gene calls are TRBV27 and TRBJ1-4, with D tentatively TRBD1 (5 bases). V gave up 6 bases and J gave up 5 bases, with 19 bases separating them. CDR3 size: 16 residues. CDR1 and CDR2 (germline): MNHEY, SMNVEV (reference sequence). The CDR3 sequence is CASSPRRAGRNEKLFF. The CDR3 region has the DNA TGTGCCAGCAGCCCACGCCGAGCAGGGCGGAATGAAAAACTGTTTTTT.

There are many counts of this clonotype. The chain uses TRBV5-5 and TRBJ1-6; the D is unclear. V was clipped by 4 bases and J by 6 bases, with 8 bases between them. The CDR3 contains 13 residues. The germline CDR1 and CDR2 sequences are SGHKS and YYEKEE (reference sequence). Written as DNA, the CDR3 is TGTGCCAGCAGCCTGTCAGTTAATTCACCCCTCCACTTT. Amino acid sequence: CASSLSVNSPLHF.

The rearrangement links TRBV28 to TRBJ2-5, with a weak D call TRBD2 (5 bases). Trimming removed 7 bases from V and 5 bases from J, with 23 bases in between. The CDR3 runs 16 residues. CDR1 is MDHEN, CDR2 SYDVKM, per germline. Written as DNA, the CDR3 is TGTGCCAGCAACCCCGCCGCCGGGGTCGGATATGAGACCCAGTACTTC. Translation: CASNPAAGVGYETQYF.

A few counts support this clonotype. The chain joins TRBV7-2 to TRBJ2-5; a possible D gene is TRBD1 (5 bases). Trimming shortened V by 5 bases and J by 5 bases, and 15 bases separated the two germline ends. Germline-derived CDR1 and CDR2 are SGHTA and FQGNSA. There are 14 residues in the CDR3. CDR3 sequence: CASSQTRARETQYF. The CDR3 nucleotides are TGTGCCAGCAGCCAAACCAGGGCTCGGGAGACCCAGTACTTC.

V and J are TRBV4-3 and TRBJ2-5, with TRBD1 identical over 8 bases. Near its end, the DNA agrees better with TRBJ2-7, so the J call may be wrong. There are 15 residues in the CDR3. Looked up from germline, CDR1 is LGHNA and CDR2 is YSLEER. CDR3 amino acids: CASSQAGTGQSEQYF. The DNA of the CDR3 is TGCGCCAGCAGCCAGGCCGGGACAGGTCAAAGCGAGCAGTACTTC.

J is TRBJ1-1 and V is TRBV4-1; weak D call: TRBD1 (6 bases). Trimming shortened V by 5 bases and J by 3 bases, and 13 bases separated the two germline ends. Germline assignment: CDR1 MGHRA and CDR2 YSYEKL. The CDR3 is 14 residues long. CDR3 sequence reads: CASSYGQTYTEAFF. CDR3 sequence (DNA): TGCGCCAGCAGCTATGGACAGACTTACACTGAAGCTTTCTTT.

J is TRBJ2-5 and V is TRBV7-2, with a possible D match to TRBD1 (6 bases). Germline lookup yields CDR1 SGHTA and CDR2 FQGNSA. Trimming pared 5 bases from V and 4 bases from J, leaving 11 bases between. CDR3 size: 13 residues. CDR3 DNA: TGTGCCAGCAGCCGTGGGACAACAGAGACCCAGTACTTC. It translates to CASSRGTTETQYF.

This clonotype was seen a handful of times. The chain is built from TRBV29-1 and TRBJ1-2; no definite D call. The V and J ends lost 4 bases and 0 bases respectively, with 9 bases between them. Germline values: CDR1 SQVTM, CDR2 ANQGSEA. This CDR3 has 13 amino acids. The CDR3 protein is CSVGGGTNYGYTF. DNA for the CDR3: TGCAGCGTTGGGGGAGGGACTAACTATGGCTACACCTTC.

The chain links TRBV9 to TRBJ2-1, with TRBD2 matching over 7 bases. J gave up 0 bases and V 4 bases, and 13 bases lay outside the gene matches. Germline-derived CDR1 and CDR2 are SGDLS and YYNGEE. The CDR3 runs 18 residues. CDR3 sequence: CASSLRGDGGSSYNEQFF. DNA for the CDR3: TGTGCCAGCAGCCTCCGGGGGGACGGGGGGAGCTCCTACAATGAGCAGTTCTTC.

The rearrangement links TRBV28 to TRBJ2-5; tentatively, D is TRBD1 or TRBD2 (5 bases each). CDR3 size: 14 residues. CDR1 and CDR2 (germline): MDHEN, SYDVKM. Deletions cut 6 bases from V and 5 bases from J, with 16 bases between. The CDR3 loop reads CASRSIRGWETQYF. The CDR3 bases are TGTGCCAGCAGAAGTATACGGGGCTGGGAGACCCAGTACTTC.

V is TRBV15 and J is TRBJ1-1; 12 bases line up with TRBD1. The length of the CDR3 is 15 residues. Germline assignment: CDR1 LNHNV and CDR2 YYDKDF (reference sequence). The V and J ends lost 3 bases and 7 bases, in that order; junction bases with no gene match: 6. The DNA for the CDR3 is TGTGCCACCAGCAGCCCGGGACAGGGGGCCATTGAAGCTTTCTTT. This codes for CATSSPGQGAIEAFF.

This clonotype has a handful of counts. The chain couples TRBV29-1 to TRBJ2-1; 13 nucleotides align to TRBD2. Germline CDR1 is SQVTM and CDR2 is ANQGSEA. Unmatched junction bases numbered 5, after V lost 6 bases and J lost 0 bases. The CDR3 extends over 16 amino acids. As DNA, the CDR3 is TGCAGCGTCCGGACTAGCGGGGGAAGCTCCTACAATGAGCAGTTCTTC. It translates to CSVRTSGGSSYNEQFF.

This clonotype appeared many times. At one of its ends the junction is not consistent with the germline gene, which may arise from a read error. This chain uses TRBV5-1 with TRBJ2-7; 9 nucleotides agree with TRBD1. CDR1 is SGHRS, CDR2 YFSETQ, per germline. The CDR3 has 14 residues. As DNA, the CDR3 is TGTGCCAGCAGCTTGGGACAGGGCCGCTACGAGCAGTACTTC. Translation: CASSLGQGRYEQYF.

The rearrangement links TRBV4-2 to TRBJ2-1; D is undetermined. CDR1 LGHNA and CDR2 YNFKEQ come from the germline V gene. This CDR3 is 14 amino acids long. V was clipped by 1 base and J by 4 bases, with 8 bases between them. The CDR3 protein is CASSQGREYNEQFF. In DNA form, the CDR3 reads TGTGCCAGCAGCCAAGGGCGAGAATACAATGAGCAGTTCTTC.

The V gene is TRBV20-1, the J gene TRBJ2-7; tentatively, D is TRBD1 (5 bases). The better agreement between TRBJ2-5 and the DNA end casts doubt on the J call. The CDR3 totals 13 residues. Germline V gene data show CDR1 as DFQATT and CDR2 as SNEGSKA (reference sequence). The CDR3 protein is CSARGREGETQYF. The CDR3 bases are TGCAGTGCTAGAGGCAGGGAAGGAGAGACCCAGTACTTC.

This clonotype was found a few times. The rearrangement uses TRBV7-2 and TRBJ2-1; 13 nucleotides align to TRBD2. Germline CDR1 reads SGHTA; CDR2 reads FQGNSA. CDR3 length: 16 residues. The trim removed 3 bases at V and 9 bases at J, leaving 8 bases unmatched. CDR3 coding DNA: TGTGCCAGCAGCTTCGCACTAGCGGGGGGGCTAGGTGAGCAGTTCTTC. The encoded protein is CASSFALAGGLGEQFF.

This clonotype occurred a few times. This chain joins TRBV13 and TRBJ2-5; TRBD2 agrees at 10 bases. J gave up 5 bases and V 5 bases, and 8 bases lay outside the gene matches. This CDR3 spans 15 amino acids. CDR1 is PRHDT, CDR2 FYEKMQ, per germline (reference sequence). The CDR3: CASSHERGGLETQYF. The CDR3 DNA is TGTGCCAGCAGCCACGAGCGGGGGGGCCTGGAGACCCAGTACTTC.

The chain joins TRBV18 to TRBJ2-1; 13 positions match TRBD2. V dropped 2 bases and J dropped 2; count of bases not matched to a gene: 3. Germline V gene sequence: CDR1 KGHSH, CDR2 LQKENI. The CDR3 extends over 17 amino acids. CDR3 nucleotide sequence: TGTGCCAGCTCACCAGGGACTAGCGGGGCTACCTACAATGAGCAGTTCTTC. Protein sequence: CASSPGTSGATYNEQFF.

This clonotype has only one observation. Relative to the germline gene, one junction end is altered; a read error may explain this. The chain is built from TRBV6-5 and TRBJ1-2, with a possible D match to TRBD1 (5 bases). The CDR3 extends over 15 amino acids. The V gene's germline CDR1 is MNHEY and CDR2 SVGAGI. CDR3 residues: CTSSPRGGGGYGYTF. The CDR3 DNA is TGTACCAGCAGTCCCCGGGGTGGCGGGGGTTATGGCTACACCTTC.

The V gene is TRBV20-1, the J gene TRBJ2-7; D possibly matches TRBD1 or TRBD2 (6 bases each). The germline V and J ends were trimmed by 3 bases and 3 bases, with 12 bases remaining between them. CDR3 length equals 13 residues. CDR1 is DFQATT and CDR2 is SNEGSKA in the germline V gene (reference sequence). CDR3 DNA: TGCAGTGCTAGTAAAGGGGGGAGCTACGAGCAGTACTTC. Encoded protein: CSASKGGSYEQYF.

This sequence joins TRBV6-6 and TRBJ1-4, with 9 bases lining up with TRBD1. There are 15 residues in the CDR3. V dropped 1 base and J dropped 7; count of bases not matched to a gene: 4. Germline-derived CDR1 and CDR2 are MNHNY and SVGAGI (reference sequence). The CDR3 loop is CASSYWDRVAEKLFF. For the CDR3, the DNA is TGTGCCAGCAGTTACTGGGACAGGGTAGCTGAAAAACTGTTTTTT.

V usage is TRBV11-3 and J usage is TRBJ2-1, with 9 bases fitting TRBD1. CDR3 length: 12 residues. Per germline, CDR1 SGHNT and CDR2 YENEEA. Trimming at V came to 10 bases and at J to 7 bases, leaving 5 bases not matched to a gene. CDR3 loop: CAIGTGRNEQFF. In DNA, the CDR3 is TGTGCCATCGGGACAGGGAGGAATGAGCAGTTCTTC.

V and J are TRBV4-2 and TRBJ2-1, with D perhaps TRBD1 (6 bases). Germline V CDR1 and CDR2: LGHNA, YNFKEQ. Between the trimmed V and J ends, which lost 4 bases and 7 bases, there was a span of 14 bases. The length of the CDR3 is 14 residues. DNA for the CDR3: TGTGCCAGCAGCCCGCAATCAGGGGATAATGAGCAGTTCTTC. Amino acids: CASSPQSGDNEQFF.

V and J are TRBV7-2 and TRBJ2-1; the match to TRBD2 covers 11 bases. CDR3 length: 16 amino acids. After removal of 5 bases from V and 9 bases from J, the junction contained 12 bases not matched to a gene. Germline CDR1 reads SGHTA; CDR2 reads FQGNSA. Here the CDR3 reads CASSDDRLAGGSEQFF. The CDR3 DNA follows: TGTGCCAGCAGCGACGACCGGCTAGCGGGGGGTTCTGAGCAGTTCTTC.

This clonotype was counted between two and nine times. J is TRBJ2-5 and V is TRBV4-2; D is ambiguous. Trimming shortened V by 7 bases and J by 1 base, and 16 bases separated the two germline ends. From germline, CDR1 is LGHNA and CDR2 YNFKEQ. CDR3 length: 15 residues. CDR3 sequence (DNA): TGTGCCAGCACCCCAACCTGGGCAGCCCAAGAGACCCAGTACTTC. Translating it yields CASTPTWAAQETQYF.

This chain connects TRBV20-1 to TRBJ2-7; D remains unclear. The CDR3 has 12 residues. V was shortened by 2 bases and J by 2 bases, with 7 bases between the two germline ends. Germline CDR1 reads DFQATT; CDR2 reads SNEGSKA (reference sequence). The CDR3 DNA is TGCAGTGCTAGAAACGGACCCTACGAGCAGTACTTC. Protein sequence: CSARNGPYEQYF.